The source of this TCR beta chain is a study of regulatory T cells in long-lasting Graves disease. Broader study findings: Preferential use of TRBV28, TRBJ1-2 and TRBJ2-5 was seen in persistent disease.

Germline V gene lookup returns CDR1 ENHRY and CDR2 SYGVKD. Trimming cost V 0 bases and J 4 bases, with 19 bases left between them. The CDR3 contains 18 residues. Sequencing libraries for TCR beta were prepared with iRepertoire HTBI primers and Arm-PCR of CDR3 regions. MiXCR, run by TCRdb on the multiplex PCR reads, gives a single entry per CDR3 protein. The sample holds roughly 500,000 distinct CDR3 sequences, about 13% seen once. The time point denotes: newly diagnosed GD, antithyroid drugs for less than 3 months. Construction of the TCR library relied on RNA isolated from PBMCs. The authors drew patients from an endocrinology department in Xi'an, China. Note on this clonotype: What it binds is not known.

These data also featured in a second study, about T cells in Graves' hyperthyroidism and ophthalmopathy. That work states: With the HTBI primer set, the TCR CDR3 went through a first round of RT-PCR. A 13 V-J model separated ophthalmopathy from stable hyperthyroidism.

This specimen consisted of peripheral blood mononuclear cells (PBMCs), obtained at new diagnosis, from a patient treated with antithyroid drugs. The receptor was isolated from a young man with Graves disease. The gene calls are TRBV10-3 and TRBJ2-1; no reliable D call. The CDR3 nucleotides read TGTGCCATCAGTGAGTCGAAAGATTCGGAACTCGGATACAATGAGCAGTTCTTC. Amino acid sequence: CAISESKDSELGYNEQFF.